This TCR beta chain is from a study of regulatory T cells in long-lasting Graves disease. Per the germline V gene, CDR1 is SGDLS and CDR2 is YYNGEE. The CDR3 runs to 15 residues. V shed 4 bases and J 11 bases; nucleotides not matched to a gene: 9. Indicated time point: newly diagnosed GD, antithyroid drugs for less than 3 months. Making the TCR library involved RNA that had been extracted from PBMCs. Arm-PCR of CDR3 regions and iRepertoire HTBI primers were the basis on which TCR beta libraries were built. TCRdb itself ran the multiplex PCR reads through MiXCR, one entry per CDR3 protein. Of hundreds of thousands of distinct CDR3 sequences listed, over 15% are singletons. This clonotype has only a few counts. Another study also made use of these data, one on T cells in Graves' hyperthyroidism and ophthalmopathy.

This material consisted of peripheral blood mononuclear cells (PBMCs), taken at new diagnosis, from a patient treated with antithyroid drugs. This receptor was obtained from a man aged 35-49 years with Graves disease. This rearrangement joins TRBV9 to TRBJ1-6; 10 bases agree with TRBD1. In DNA, the CDR3 is TGTGCCAGCAGCCTCGACGGGACAGGGGTACCACCCCTCCACTTT. As protein: CASSLDGTGVPPLHF.